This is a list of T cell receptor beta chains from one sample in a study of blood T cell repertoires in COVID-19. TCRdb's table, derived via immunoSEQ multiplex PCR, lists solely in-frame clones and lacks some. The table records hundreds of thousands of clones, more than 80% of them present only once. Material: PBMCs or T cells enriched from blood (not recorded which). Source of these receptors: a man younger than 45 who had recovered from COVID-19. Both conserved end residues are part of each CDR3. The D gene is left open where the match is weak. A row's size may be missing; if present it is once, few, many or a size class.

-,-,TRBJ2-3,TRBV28,CASSLGEDTQYF,TGTGCCAGCAGTTTGGGAGAAGATACGCAGTATTTT
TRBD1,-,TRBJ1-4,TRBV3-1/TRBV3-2,CASSGTGVARGEKLFF,TGTGCCAGCTCCGGGACAGGGGTCGCGAGAGGGGAAAAACTGTTTTTT
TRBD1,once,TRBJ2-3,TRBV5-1,CASSEGQSTDTQYF,TGCGCCAGCAGCGAGGGACAGAGCACAGATACGCAGTATTTT
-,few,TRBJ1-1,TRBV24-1,CATSDLRRETGSCTEAFF,TGTGCCACCAGTGATTTGCGTCGGGAGACCGGGAGTTGTACTGAAGCTTTCTTT
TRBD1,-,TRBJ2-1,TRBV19,CASSPQGQKAYNEQFF,TGTGCCAGTAGTCCCCAGGGACAGAAAGCCTACAATGAGCAGTTCTTC
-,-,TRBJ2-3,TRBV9,CASSVGLAASTDTQYF,TGTGCCAGCAGCGTAGGATTAGCGGCTAGCACAGATACGCAGTATTTT
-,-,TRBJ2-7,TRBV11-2,CASSSSYEQYF,TGTGCCAGCAGCTCTAGCTACGAGCAGTACTTC
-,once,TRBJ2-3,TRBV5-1,CASSAGTDTQYF,TGCGCCAGCAGCGCGGGCACAGATACGCAGTATTTT
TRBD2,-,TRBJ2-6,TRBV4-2,CASSQSRLAGGTGANVLTF,TGTGCCAGCAGCCAATCTAGACTAGCGGGAGGCACTGGGGCCAACGTCCTGACTTTC
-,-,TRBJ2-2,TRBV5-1,CASKQAPGQTGELFF,TGCGCCAGTAAACAGGCACCGGGTCAGACCGGGGAGCTGTTTTTT